Following are 5 T cell receptor beta chains from one sample sequenced in a study of blood T cell repertoires in COVID-19. Method: immunoSEQ multiplex PCR; TCRdb's copy keeps in-frame clones and lacks some. The sample yields 170,000 or so clones, 88% seen once. What was sequenced was PBMCs or T cells enriched from blood (not recorded which). These TCRs come from a young woman who had recovered from COVID-19.

The chain has TRBV5-1 and TRBJ2-6, with D possibly being TRBD1 (6 bases). CDR1 is SGHRS, CDR2 YFSETQ, per germline. The CDR3 is 17 amino acids. Trimming pared 3 bases from V and 4 bases from J, leaving 17 bases between. CDR3 coding DNA: TGCGCCAGCAGCTCACGCCGGGACACTCCAGGGGCCAACGTCCTGACTTTC. It is translated as CASSSRRDTPGANVLTF.

V gene TRBV6-4 combines with J gene TRBJ2-3; D unclear. Germline V gene sequence: CDR1 MRHNA, CDR2 SNTAGT. The CDR3 runs to 17 residues. With 3 bases removed from V and 1 base from J, the gap between germline ends came to 17 bases. The CDR3 sequence is CASSERSEPTGTDTQYF. CDR3 nucleotide sequence: TGTGCCAGCAGTGAAAGGTCAGAACCGACTGGCACAGATACGCAGTATTTT.

V usage is TRBV10-1 and J usage is TRBJ1-1; TRBD1 agrees at 7 bases. V was clipped by 0 bases and J by 4 bases; unmatched bases: 5. The CDR3 totals 15 residues. Germline-derived CDR1 and CDR2 are WNHNN and SYGVQD (reference sequence). Here the CDR3 DNA reads TGCGCCAGCAGTGAGTCAACAGGGGTAGGCACTGAAGCTTTCTTT. It codes for CASSESTGVGTEAFF.

The J gene is TRBJ1-2, the V gene TRBV6-2 or TRBV6-3; 7 positions match TRBD1. CDR3 length: 14 residues. Germline lookup yields CDR1 MNHEY and CDR2 SVGEGT. The junction had 8 bases not matched to a gene; V was cut back by 5 bases and J by 5 bases. The CDR3 sequence: CASSHDRASYGYTF. The CDR3 DNA reads as TGTGCCAGCAGTCACGACAGGGCCTCATATGGCTACACCTTC.

The J gene is TRBJ2-1, the V gene TRBV28; 7 bases are a match to TRBD2. The CDR3 covers 12 residues. Trimming took 7 bases from V and 15 from J; bases not matched to a gene: 12. CDR1 is MDHEN and CDR2 is SYDVKM in the germline V gene. The DNA for the CDR3 is TGTGCCAGCATCCCTTCGTGGGGGGGAGTGTTCTTC. This gives the protein CASIPSWGGVFF. Full variable domain (missing parts from reference TRBV28 and TRBJ2-1): DVKVTQSSRYLVKRTGEKVFLECVQDMDHENMFWYRQDPGLGLRLIYFSYDVKMKEKGDIPEGYSVSREKKERFSLILESASTNQTSMYLCASIPSWGGVFFGPGTRLTVL.